Following are 26 T cell receptor beta chains from one sample sequenced in a study of T cell responses to AZD1222 COVID-19 vaccine. TCRdb keeps only in-frame clones here, not all; method: immunoSEQ multiplex PCR. In the table there are roughly 70,000 clones, roughly 89% of which are singletons. The specimen comprised peripheral blood, sampled 28 days after the second AZD1222 dose. These receptors all come from an adult who received the AZD1222 COVID-19 vaccine.

The V call is TRBV5-4, the J call TRBJ2-3; no definite D call. V lost 6 bases and J lost 9, with 17 bases in between. Looked up from germline, CDR1 is SGHNT and CDR2 is YYREEE (reference sequence). The CDR3 spans 13 residues. The CDR3 coding sequence is TGTGCCAGCACCCCCCGTGCCACCAAGACGCAGTATTTT. This translates into CASTPRATKTQYF.

V usage is TRBV5-4 and J usage is TRBJ1-6; 8 nucleotides line up with TRBD1. The ends lost 5 bases at V and 7 bases at J; junction bases unmatched: 8. Germline V gene sequence: CDR1 SGHNT, CDR2 YYREEE (reference sequence). This CDR3 is built from 15 residues. The CDR3 region is CASSSNRGSNSPLHF. The CDR3 bases are TGTGCCAGCAGTTCGAACAGGGGGTCAAATTCACCCCTCCACTTT. The whole variable domain, remainder taken from reference TRBV5-4 and TRBJ1-6, is ETGVTQSPTHLIKTRGQQVTLRCSSQSGHNTVSWYQQALGQGPQFIFQYYREEENGRGNFPPRFSGLQFPNYSSELNVNALELDDSALYLCASSSNRGSNSPLHFGNGTRLTVT.

The genes are TRBV29-1 and TRBJ1-1; 7 nucleotides align to TRBD1. Germline loops: CDR1 SQVTM, CDR2 ANQGSEA. The CDR3 contains 14 residues. The junction had 4 bases not matched to a gene; V was cut back by 3 bases and J by 0 bases. CDR3 amino acids: CSVDTGQMNTEAFF. The CDR3 DNA is TGCAGCGTTGATACGGGACAGATGAACACTGAAGCTTTCTTT.

J is TRBJ1-5 and V is TRBV5-8, with D uncertain. Germline-derived CDR1 and CDR2 are SGHTS and YDEGEE. Trimming stripped 2 bases from V and 1 base from J, with 4 bases between. This CDR3 is 13 amino acids long. In DNA, the CDR3 is TGTGCCAGCAGCTTTCCCAGCAATCAGCCCCAGCATTTT. Its protein product is CASSFPSNQPQHF.

The V and J genes are TRBV5-1 and TRBJ1-6, with D perhaps TRBD1 (6 bases). V lost 4 bases to trimming and J lost 9 bases, with 8 bases between them. CDR1 is SGHRS, CDR2 YFSETQ, per germline. This CDR3 has 12 residues. The CDR3 DNA sequence: TGCGCCAGCAGCCCCAGGGGTTCACCCCTCCACTTT. It specifies CASSPRGSPLHF.

This chain uses TRBV3-1 (or the pseudogene TRBV3-2) with TRBJ1-3, with D possibly being TRBD1 (5 bases). V lost 4 bases to trimming and J lost 1 base, with 11 bases between them. The length of the CDR3 is 15 residues. CDR1 and CDR2 from the germline V gene are LGHDT and YNNKEL (reference sequence). CDR3 bases: TGTGCCAGCAGCCGCCGGGGACTTTCTGGAAACACCATATATTTT. It codes for CASSRRGLSGNTIYF.

V and J are TRBV29-1 and TRBJ2-3, with no clear D. Germline CDR1 SQVTM, CDR2 ANQGSEA. The CDR3 totals 11 residues. Between the trimmed V and J ends, which lost 3 bases and 4 bases, there was a span of 5 bases. The CDR3 nucleotides are TGCAGCGTTGACGCGCCAGATACGCAGTATTTT. As protein: CSVDAPDTQYF.

V is TRBV7-9 and J is TRBJ1-6; 7 positions agree with TRBD1. The germline V gene encodes CDR1 SEHNR and CDR2 FQNEAQ (reference sequence). With V trimmed by 5 bases and J by 7 bases, 8 bases remained unmatched. This CDR3 spans 15 amino acids. The CDR3 nucleotides are TGTGCCAGCAGCCGACAGACAGGGAGCAATTCACCCCTCCACTTT. Its translation: CASSRQTGSNSPLHF.

The V and J genes are TRBV13 and TRBJ2-1; TRBD1 aligns across 9 bases. The germline gives CDR1 PRHDT, CDR2 FYEKMQ (reference sequence). The CDR3 spans 16 residues. Unmatched junction bases numbered 8, after V lost 4 bases and J lost 4 bases. For the CDR3, the DNA is TGTGCCAGCAGCTCGCTCATCGGACAGGGGTACAATGAGCAGTTCTTC. Residues: CASSSLIGQGYNEQFF.

The V gene is TRBV11-3, the J gene TRBJ1-2, with D tentatively TRBD1 (5 bases). The V and J ends lost 5 bases and 0 bases respectively, with 13 bases between them. This CDR3 region has 15 residues. The germline V gene encodes CDR1 SGHNT and CDR2 YENEEA. CDR3 DNA: TGTGCCAGCAGCCGGGGGACGGCTGCTAACTATGGCTACACCTTC. This translates into CASSRGTAANYGYTF.

The chain carries TRBV5-4 and TRBJ1-1; D might be TRBD1 (5 bases). Germline CDR1 reads SGHNT; CDR2 reads YYREEE (reference sequence). There are 14 residues in the CDR3. The V and J ends lost 0 bases and 4 bases respectively, with 10 bases between them. The DNA for the CDR3 is TGTGCCAGCAGCTTGGCAGGGACGAGCACTGAAGCTTTCTTT. It yields the protein CASSLAGTSTEAFF.

This sequence joins TRBV30 and TRBJ2-7, with a possible D match to TRBD2 (6 bases). There are 12 residues in the CDR3. V was shortened by 8 bases and J by 6 bases, with 17 bases between the two germline ends. CDR1 is GTSNPN and CDR2 is SVGIG in the germline V gene (reference sequence). The CDR3 nucleotides are TGTGCCGCACAGTGGAGGGGCGGCGAGCAGTACTTC. Amino acid sequence: CAAQWRGGEQYF. Complete variable domain (other parts from reference TRBV30 and TRBJ2-7): SQTIHQWPATLVQPVGSPLSLECTVEGTSNPNLYWYRQAAGRGLQLLFYSVGIGQISSEVPQNLSASRPQDRQFILSSKKLLLSDSGFYLCAAQWRGGEQYFGPGTRLTVT.

The V call is TRBV5-1, the J call TRBJ1-4; possible D gene TRBD1, 5 bases. Trimming pared 4 bases from V and 7 bases from J, leaving 14 bases between. Germline loops: CDR1 SGHRS, CDR2 YFSETQ. The CDR3 spans 14 residues. Written as DNA, the CDR3 is TGCGCCAGCAGCCGGCTCCAGGGTAGTGAAAAACTGTTTTTT. Protein sequence: CASSRLQGSEKLFF.

The chain combines TRBV27 with TRBJ1-6; possible D gene TRBD1, 5 bases. This CDR3 contains 15 residues. Trimming removed 7 bases at V and 10 bases at J, with 20 bases between. The V gene's germline CDR1 is MNHEY and CDR2 SMNVEV (reference sequence). The CDR3 protein is CASTDRGGHLSPLHF. CDR3 in DNA: TGTGCCAGCACCGACCGGGGCGGACACTTATCACCCCTCCACTTT.

CDR3 sequence: CASRQTYRGPQPQHF. The DNA of the CDR3 is TGCGCCAGCAGGCAAACCTACAGGGGCCCTCAGCCCCAGCATTTT. The chain is built from TRBV5-1 and TRBJ1-5, with 7 bases fitting TRBD1. The CDR3 covers 15 residues. V shed 5 bases, J shed 6 bases, and the junction held 11 bases outside the gene matches. CDR1 is SGHRS, CDR2 YFSETQ, per germline.

The J gene is TRBJ2-7, the V gene TRBV19, with TRBD2 as a possible D gene (6 bases). From germline, CDR1 is LNHDA and CDR2 SQIVND (reference sequence). The CDR3 is 17 residues long. The V gene lost 7 bases and the J gene lost 1 base, with 23 bases spanning the gap. The CDR3 reads CASNTPYKRVGSYEQYV. The DNA of the CDR3 is TGTGCCAGTAACACGCCCTATAAGCGGGTAGGATCCTACGAGCAGTACGTC.

V and J are TRBV7-8 and TRBJ2-1; 11 bases align to TRBD2. J was trimmed by 3 bases and V by 5 bases; bases with no gene match: 3. The germline CDR1 and CDR2 sequences are SGHVS and FQNEAQ. The CDR3 covers 15 residues. The CDR3 protein is CASSRTSGFYNEQFF. DNA of the CDR3: TGTGCCAGCAGCCGGACTAGCGGGTTCTACAATGAGCAGTTCTTC.

Only one count was recorded for this clone. This sequence joins TRBV7-6 and TRBJ1-1; no definite D call. The CDR3 is 15 amino acids. CDR1 is SGHVS and CDR2 is FNYEAQ in the germline V gene. V gave up 5 bases and J gave up 1 base, with 14 bases separating them. The CDR3 DNA reads as TGTGCCAGCAGCCTCTTCGGGTCAGCGAACACTGAAGCTTTCTTT. This encodes CASSLFGSANTEAFF.

The chain links TRBV30 to TRBJ1-3, with D unclear. V lost 8 bases and J 4 bases, leaving 12 bases between the germline ends. CDR1 is GTSNPN, CDR2 SVGIG, per germline (reference sequence). This CDR3 has 12 residues. The CDR3 is CALHGGGNTIYF. For the CDR3, the DNA is TGTGCCCTACATGGCGGGGGAAACACCATATATTTT.

The chain combines TRBV19 with TRBJ2-1, with no clear D. This CDR3 is built from 15 residues. V was shortened by 3 bases and J by 0 bases, with 9 bases between the two germline ends. CDR1 is LNHDA and CDR2 is SQIVND in the germline V gene (reference sequence). CDR3 amino acids: CASSMGSSSYNEQFF. The DNA of the CDR3 is TGTGCCAGTAGTATGGGTTCAAGCTCCTACAATGAGCAGTTCTTC. The full variable domain, completed using reference TRBV19 and TRBJ2-1, is DGGITQSPKYLFRKEGQNVTLSCEQNLNHDAMYWYRQDPGQGLRLIYYSQIVNDFQKGDIAEGYSVSREKKESFPLTVTSAQKNPTAFYLCASSMGSSSYNEQFFGPGTRLTVL.

V usage is TRBV5-1 and J usage is TRBJ1-3; TRBD1 is a possible D gene (6 bases). V was trimmed by 4 bases and J by 4 bases, leaving 15 bases between them. CDR1 SGHRS and CDR2 YFSETQ come from the germline V gene. The CDR3 has 15 residues. This chain's CDR3 is CASSPRQASGNTIYF. The CDR3 DNA sequence: TGCGCCAGCAGCCCCCGACAGGCATCGGGAAACACCATATATTTT. Supplemented by reference TRBV5-1 and TRBJ1-3, the full variable domain reads KAGVTQTPRYLIKTRGQQVTLSCSPISGHRSVSWYQQTPGQGLQFLFEYFSETQRNKGNFPGRFSGRQFSNSRSEMNVSTLELGDSALYLCASSPRQASGNTIYFGEGSWLTVV.

The V gene is TRBV10-3, the J gene TRBJ1-2; D is ambiguous. Trimming took 6 bases from V and 4 from J, leaving 9 bases between them. CDR3 length: 12 residues. CDR1 and CDR2 from the germline V gene are ENHRY and SYGVKD. CDR3 sequence: CAIRGRSYGYTF. DNA of the CDR3: TGTGCCATCAGAGGCAGGAGCTATGGCTACACCTTC.

The J gene is TRBJ1-5, the V gene TRBV19, with 9 bases identical to TRBD1. Germline V gene data show CDR1 as LNHDA and CDR2 as SQIVND (reference sequence). V gave up 4 bases and J gave up 3 bases; unmatched junction bases: 7. CDR3 length: 16 residues. CDR3 region: CASSTPRDRVNQPQHF. Here the CDR3 DNA reads TGTGCCAGTAGTACTCCCCGGGACAGGGTCAATCAGCCCCAGCATTTT.

The J gene is TRBJ1-1, the V gene TRBV12-3 or TRBV12-4, with D unresolved. Between the trimmed V and J ends, which lost 6 bases and 0 bases, there was a span of 2 bases. The CDR3 is 11 amino acids. CDR3: CASSMNTEAFF. Written as DNA, the CDR3 is TGTGCCAGCAGCATGAACACTGAAGCTTTCTTT.

Concerning this clone: Other nucleotide sequences in the sample specify the same CDR3. The chain combines TRBV30 with TRBJ2-1, with D unresolved. Trimming removed 1 base at V and 4 bases at J, with 2 bases between. Germline V CDR1 and CDR2: GTSNPN, SVGIG (reference sequence). The CDR3 totals 11 residues. The CDR3 nucleotides are TGTGCCTGGAGTGCTTACAATGAGCAGTTCTTC. Its translation: CAWSAYNEQFF.

This chain uses TRBV4-2 with TRBJ2-2; no reliable D call. Germline CDR1 and CDR2: LGHNA and YNFKEQ. Trimming left V 0 bases short and J 0 bases short, with 11 bases between. The CDR3 extends over 17 amino acids. This CDR3 is CASSQEIGLANTGELFF. CDR3 DNA sequence: TGTGCCAGCAGCCAAGAAATTGGCCTAGCGAACACCGGGGAGCTGTTTTTT.